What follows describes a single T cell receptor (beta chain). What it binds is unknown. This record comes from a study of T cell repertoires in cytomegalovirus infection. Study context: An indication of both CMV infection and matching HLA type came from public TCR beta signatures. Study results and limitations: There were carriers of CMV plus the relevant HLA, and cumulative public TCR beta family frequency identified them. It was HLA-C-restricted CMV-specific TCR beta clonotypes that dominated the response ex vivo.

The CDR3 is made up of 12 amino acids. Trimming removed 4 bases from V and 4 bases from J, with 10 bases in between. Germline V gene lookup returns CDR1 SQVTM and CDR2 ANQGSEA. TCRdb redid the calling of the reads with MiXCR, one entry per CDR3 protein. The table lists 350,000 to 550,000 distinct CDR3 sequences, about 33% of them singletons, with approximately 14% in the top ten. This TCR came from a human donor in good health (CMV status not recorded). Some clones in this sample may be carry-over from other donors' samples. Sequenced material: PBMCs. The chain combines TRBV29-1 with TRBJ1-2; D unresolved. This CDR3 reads CSVARSSYGYTF. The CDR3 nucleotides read TGCAGCGTTGCTAGGTCCTCCTATGGCTACACCTTC.